This T cell receptor (beta chain) was documented in a study of blood T cell repertoires in COVID-19. As for the study in general: In each case, the material was cDNA or gDNA derived from T cells, B-cell-depleted T cells, or PBMCs.

The repertoire was sequenced with immunoSEQ multiplex PCR; TCRdb's copy has only in-frame clones and lacks some. The sample lists just under 80,000 clones, 88% seen once, with over 35% in the top ten. Trimming cost V 5 bases and J 7 bases, with 14 bases left between them. Germline V CDR1 and CDR2: LNHDA, SQIVND (reference sequence). CDR3 length: 13 amino acids. The TCR originated in a human donor in a cohort sampled during active COVID-19. The sample taken for sequencing was peripheral blood. The rearrangement uses TRBV19 and TRBJ1-2, with a weak D call TRBD1 (5 bases). The CDR3: CASSAAVGLGYTF. DNA for the CDR3: TGTGCCAGTAGTGCCGCGGTGGGGCTTGGCTACACCTTC.